A selection of T cell receptor beta chains follows, all from one sample in a study of cytomegalovirus exposure and HLA in healthy donors. Only in-frame clones appear in the TCRdb table, and some are missing; sequencing was by immunoSEQ multiplex PCR. The sample's table shows over 65,000 clones. Sequencing was performed on PBMCs. Source of these receptors: a man under 40 in good health and CMV-seronegative. The CDR3 runs from the conserved cysteine through the conserved F or W. The D gene is left open where the match is weak.

v_gene,d_gene,j_gene,CDR3aa,CDR3nt
TRBV5-6,.,TRBJ2-5,CASSGSPGETQYF,TGTGCCAGCAGCGGCTCCCCGGGAGAGACCCAGTACTTC
TRBV4-1,TRBD1,TRBJ1-1,CASSPGGSYTEAFF,TGCGCCAGCAGCCCAGGGGGCTCGTACACTGAAGCTTTCTTT
TRBV6-6,.,TRBJ1-4,CASSYTFSATNEKLFF,TGTGCCAGCAGTTACACCTTCAGTGCAACTAATGAAAAACTGTTTTTT
TRBV29-1,.,TRBJ1-1,CSVLNMVGRVRPEAFF,TGCAGCGTTCTAAACATGGTGGGCAGGGTCCGCCCTGAAGCTTTCTTT
TRBV11-1,.,TRBJ2-1,CASRLALYNEQFF,TGTGCCAGCAGGCTGGCTCTCTACAATGAGCAGTTCTTC
TRBV7-6,TRBD2,TRBJ2-1,CASSPVAGDNEQFF,TGTGCCAGCAGCCCAGTAGCGGGAGACAATGAGCAGTTCTTC
TRBV5-1,TRBD1,TRBJ2-5,CASSSGQGKQETQYF,TGCGCCAGCAGCTCAGGACAGGGGAAACAAGAGACCCAGTACTTC
TRBV6-5,.,TRBJ1-2,CASSYFLSGSPYGYTF,TGTGCCAGCAGTTATTTCCTATCCGGGAGCCCCTATGGCTACACCTTC
TRBV7-9,.,TRBJ1-1,CASSYREIGAFF,TGTGCCAGCAGCTACAGGGAGATTGGAGCTTTCTTT
TRBV5-6,TRBD2,TRBJ2-7,CASSLGGLGGGDEQYF,TGTGCCAGCAGCTTAGGCGGGCTCGGGGGAGGGGACGAGCAGTACTTC
TRBV10-3,.,TRBJ2-7,CAISESRGRFTYEQYF,TGTGCCATCAGTGAGTCGCGGGGCAGGTTCACCTACGAGCAGTACTTC
TRBV7-9,.,TRBJ1-1,CASSSGGDLVNTEAFF,TGTGCCAGCAGCTCGGGGGGGGACCTAGTGAACACTGAAGCTTTCTTT
TRBV15,.,TRBJ1-2,CATSSNLSPGYTF,TGTGCCACCAGCAGTAACCTTAGCCCTGGCTACACCTTC
TRBV5-4,TRBD1,TRBJ2-3,CASSQDRTGGADTQYF,TGCGCCAGCAGCCAAGATAGGACAGGGGGCGCAGATACGCAGTATTTT
TRBV6-1,TRBD1,TRBJ2-2,CASSRRGTNTGELFF,TGTGCCAGCAGCCGCAGGGGGACGAACACCGGGGAGCTGTTTTTT
TRBV5-4,TRBD1,TRBJ2-2,CASSRDRGERELFF,TGTGCCAGCAGCCGGGACAGGGGAGAGAGGGAGCTGTTTTTT
TRBV7-9,TRBD1,TRBJ1-3,CASSHQYRGNLNTIYF,TGTGCCAGCAGCCACCAATACAGGGGAAACTTAAACACCATATATTTT
TRBV11-3,TRBD2,TRBJ2-1,CASSFRLAEYNEQFF,TGTGCCAGCAGCTTTAGGCTAGCGGAGTACAATGAGCAGTTCTTC
TRBV7-9,.,TRBJ2-1,CASSLFQSHEQFF,TGTGCCAGCAGCCTGTTCCAGTCCCATGAGCAGTTCTTC
TRBV27,TRBD1,TRBJ1-1,CASSFDRGNTEAFF,TGTGCCAGCAGTTTCGACAGGGGGAACACTGAAGCTTTCTTT
TRBV13,TRBD2,TRBJ2-7,CASSPWGRTSGGEQYF,TGTGCCAGCAGCCCGTGGGGGAGGACTAGCGGGGGCGAGCAGTACTTC
TRBV10-3,.,TRBJ1-1,CAIGGVGPEAFF,TGTGCCATCGGGGGGGTAGGGCCTGAAGCTTTCTTT
TRBV19,.,TRBJ1-1,CASSGYRAEWGTEAFF,TGTGCCAGTAGTGGGTACAGGGCGGAATGGGGCACTGAAGCTTTCTTT
TRBV2,.,TRBJ2-7,CASFGDWDYEQYF,TGTGCCAGCTTCGGGGATTGGGATTACGAGCAGTACTTC
TRBV4-3,.,TRBJ2-5,CASSQDRVGSERETQYF,TGCGCCAGCAGCCAAGATCGGGTCGGTAGCGAGAGGGAGACCCAGTACTTC
TRBV19,TRBD1,TRBJ2-7,CASSFLDRGYEQYF,TGTGCCAGTAGCTTCCTGGACAGGGGATACGAGCAGTACTTC
TRBV19,.,TRBJ1-1,CASSTRGGHNEAFF,TGTGCCAGTAGTACCCGGGGGGGGCACAATGAAGCTTTCTTT
TRBV10-2,TRBD1,TRBJ1-2,CASSPDRVHGYTF,TGCGCCAGCAGCCCGGACAGGGTGCATGGCTACACCTTC
TRBV7-9,.,TRBJ1-1,CASSDWGGNTEAFF,TGTGCCAGCAGCGATTGGGGGGGAAACACTGAAGCTTTCTTT
TRBV11-2,TRBD1,TRBJ2-7,CASSFQLRTGEYF,TGTGCCAGCAGCTTCCAATTAAGGACAGGGGAGTACTTC
TRBV7-2,TRBD1,TRBJ1-5,CASSYGTGGPRLRYQHF,TGTGCCAGCAGCTACGGCACAGGGGGCCCCCGGCTGAGGTATCAGCATTTT
TRBV11-2,.,TRBJ1-1,CASSLVAGPLGAFF,TGTGCCAGCAGCTTAGTCGCGGGACCCCTGGGGGCTTTCTTT
TRBV9,TRBD1,TRBJ1-6,CASSVTGTGDSPLHF,TGTGCCAGCAGCGTAACAGGGACAGGGGATTCACCCCTCCACTTT
TRBV15,.,TRBJ1-3,CATSRSFGSGNTIYF,TGTGCCACCAGCAGATCCTTCGGCTCTGGAAACACCATATATTTT
TRBV18,.,TRBJ1-1,CASSFAGWGNTEAFF,TGTGCCAGCTCATTTGCAGGGTGGGGGAACACTGAAGCTTTCTTT
TRBV5-4,TRBD1,TRBJ2-7,CASSFRQGAEQYF,TGTGCCAGCAGCTTTAGACAGGGGGCCGAGCAGTACTTC